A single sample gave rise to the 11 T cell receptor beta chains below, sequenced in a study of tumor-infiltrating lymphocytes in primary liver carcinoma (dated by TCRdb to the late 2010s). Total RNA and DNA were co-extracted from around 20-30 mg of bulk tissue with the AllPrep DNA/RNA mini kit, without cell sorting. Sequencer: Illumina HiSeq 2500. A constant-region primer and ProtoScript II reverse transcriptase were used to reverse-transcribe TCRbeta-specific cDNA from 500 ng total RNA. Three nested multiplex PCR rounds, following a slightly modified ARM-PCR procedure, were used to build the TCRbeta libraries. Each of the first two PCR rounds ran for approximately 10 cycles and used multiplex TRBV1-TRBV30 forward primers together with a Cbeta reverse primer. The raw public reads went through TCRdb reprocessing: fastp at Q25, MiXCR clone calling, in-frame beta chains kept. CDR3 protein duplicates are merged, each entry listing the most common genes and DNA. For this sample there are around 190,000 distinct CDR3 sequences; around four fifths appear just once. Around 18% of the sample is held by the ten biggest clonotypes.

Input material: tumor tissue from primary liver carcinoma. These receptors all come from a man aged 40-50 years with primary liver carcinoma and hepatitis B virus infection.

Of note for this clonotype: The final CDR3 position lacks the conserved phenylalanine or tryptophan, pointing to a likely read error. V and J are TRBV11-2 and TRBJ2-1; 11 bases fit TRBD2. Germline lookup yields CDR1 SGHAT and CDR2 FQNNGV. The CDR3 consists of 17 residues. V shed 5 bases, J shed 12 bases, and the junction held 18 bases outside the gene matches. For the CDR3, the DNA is TGTGCCAGCAGCCCACGACCACTAGCGGGAGATAGTGATGGGCAGTTCTTA. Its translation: CASSPRPLAGDSDGQFL.

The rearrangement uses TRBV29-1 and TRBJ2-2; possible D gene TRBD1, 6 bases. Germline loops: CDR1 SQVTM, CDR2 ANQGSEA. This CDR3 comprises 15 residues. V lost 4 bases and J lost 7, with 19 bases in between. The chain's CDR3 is CSVVGQWDHIGELFF. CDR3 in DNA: TGCAGCGTTGTAGGACAGTGGGATCACATCGGGGAGCTGTTTTTT.

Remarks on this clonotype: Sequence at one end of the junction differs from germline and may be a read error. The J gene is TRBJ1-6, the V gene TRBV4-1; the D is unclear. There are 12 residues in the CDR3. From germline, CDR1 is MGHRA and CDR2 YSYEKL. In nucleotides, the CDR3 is TGCGCCAGCGGCCAGTCGGATTCACGCCTCCACTTT. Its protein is CASGQSDSRLHF.

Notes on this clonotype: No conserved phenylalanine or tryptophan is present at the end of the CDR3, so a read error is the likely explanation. The CDR3 coding sequence is TGTGCCAGCTTTTCGGTCGTAGACTATGGGTACACCTTA. It is translated as CASFSVVDYGYTL. The rearrangement uses TRBV6-1 and TRBJ1-2; D not certain. This CDR3 comprises 13 residues. Germline assignment: CDR1 MNHNS and CDR2 SASEGT.

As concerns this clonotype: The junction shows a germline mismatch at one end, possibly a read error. DNA of the CDR3: TGCGGCGTTGAACTCACAGACACGCAGTATTTT. Its translation: CGVELTDTQYF. The V call is TRBV29-1, the J call TRBJ2-3; D remains ambiguous. Germline CDR1 is SQVTM and CDR2 is ANQGSEA. This CDR3 contains 11 residues.

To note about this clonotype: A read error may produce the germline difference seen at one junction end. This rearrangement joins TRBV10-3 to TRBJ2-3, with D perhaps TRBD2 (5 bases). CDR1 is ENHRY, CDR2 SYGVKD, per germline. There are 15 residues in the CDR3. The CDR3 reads CAISAGRGRTDMQYF. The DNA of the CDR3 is TGTGCCATCAGTGCTGGCAGAGGGCGCACAGATATGCAGTATTTT.

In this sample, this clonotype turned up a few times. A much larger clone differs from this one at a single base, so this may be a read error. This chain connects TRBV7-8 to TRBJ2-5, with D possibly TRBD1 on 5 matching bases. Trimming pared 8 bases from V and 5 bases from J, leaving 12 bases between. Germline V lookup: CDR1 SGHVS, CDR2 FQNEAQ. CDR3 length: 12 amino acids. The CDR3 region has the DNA TGTGCCAGCTGCGGACATTGGGAGACCCAGTACTTC. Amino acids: CASCGHWETQYF.

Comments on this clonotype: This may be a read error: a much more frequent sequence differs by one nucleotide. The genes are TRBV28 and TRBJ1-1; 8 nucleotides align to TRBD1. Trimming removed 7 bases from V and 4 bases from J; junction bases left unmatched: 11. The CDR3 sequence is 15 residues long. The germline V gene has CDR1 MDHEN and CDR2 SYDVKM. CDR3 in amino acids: CASNPQGVGSTEAFF. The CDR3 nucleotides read TGTGCCAGCAACCCACAGGGGGTGGGGTCCACTGAAGCTTTCTTT. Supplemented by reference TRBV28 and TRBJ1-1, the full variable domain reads DVKVTQSSRYLVKRTGEKVFLECVQDMDHENMFWYRQDPGLGLRLIYFSYDVKMKEKGDIPEGYSVSREKKERFSLILESASTNQTSMYLCASNPQGVGSTEAFFGQGTRLTVV.

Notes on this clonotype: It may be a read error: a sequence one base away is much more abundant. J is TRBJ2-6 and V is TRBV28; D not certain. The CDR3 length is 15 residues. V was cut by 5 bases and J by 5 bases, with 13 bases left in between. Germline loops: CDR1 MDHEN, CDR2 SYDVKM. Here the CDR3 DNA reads TGTGCCAGCAGTGACTCTAGTGACTGGGCCAACGTCCTGACTTTC. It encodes CASSDSSDWANVLTF.

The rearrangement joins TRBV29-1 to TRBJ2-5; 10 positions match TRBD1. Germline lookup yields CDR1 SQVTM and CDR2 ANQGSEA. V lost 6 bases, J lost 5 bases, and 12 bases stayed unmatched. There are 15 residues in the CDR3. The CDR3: CSVIVPGQGIETQYF. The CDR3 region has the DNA TGCAGCGTCATAGTCCCGGGACAGGGGATTGAGACCCAGTACTTC.

CDR3 DNA: TGTGCCTGTGGTAATGACATATATACGCAGTATTTT. Translated, it gives CACGNDIYTQYF. The chain is built from TRBV10-3 and TRBJ2-3; D remains ambiguous. This CDR3 spans 12 amino acids. V was shortened by 11 bases and J by 7 bases, with 16 bases between the two germline ends. Germline CDR1 and CDR2: ENHRY and SYGVKD.